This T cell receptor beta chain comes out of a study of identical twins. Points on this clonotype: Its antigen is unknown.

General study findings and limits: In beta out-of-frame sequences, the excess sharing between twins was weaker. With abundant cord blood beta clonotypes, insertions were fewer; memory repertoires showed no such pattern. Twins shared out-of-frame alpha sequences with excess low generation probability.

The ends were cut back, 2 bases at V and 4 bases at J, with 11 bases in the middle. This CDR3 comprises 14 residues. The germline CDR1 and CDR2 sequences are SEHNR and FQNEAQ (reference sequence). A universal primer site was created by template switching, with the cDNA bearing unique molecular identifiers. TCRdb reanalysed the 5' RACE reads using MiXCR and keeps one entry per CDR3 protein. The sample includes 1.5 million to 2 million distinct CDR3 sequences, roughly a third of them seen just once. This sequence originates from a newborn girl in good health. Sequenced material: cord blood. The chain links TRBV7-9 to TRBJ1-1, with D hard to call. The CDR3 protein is CASSLLSAITEAFF. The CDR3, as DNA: TGTGCCAGCAGCTTACTATCAGCGATCACTGAAGCTTTCTTT.